This entry describes one TCR beta chain. Its antigen is still unknown. The sample belongs to a study of OX40 agonist ivuxolimab in advanced cancers. Study-level background: In three patients, partial responses were observed, one with hepatocellular carcinoma and two with cutaneous melanoma.

Study outcomes and limitations: Low normalized clonal expansion also occurred in some nonresponding patients.

The table came from immunoSEQ multiplex PCR; TCRdb's copy has only in-frame clones and leaves some out. The sample lists tens of thousands of clones, around 87% occurring once. This CDR3 is 14 amino acids long. The V gene end was trimmed by 5 bases and the J gene end by 6 bases; junction bases not matched to a gene: 5. Germline CDR1 is MDHEN and CDR2 is SYDVKM. Exclusion applied to patients with autoimmune disease history or systemic immunosuppression. Specimen: CD4+ or CD8+ T cells sorted from blood, collected in a trial of the OX40 agonist ivuxolimab. This chain connects TRBV28 to TRBJ2-3; 10 bases match TRBD2. The TCR sequence derives from an adult with an advanced solid tumor such as melanoma, head and neck, liver or kidney cancer. The CDR3, as DNA: TGTGCCAGCAGTCTAGCGGGGGCCGGGGATACGCAGTATTTT. It translates to CASSLAGAGDTQYF.